This T cell receptor beta chain was identified during a study of T cell clonality in common variable immunodeficiency. Sequencing used immunoSEQ multiplex PCR; TCRdb keeps in-frame clones, though not all of them. The repertoire consists of about 34,000 clones, none detected only once. Study-wide results and limits: T cell subpopulation sequencing would be needed to explain CVID clonality.

This CDR3 spans 12 amino acids. CDR1 is DFQATT, CDR2 SNEGSKA, per germline (reference sequence). This clone was observed many times. As yet, its antigen is unknown. The read terminates 3 residues before the CDR3 end, so the remaining end is supplied by the germline J gene. The sequencing input was peripheral blood mononuclear cells. The chain has TRBV20-1 and TRBJ2-1, with 8 bases that match TRBD1. This TCR came from a person aged 18 to 70 in good health. CDR3 DNA, as far as it was read: TGCAGCGCTGGACAGGGCTACAATGAG. Translating gives CSAGQGYNE. The complete CDR3 protein is CSAGQGYNEQFF.